This record covers a single T cell receptor (beta chain). Libraries were prepared by immunoSEQ multiplex PCR; TCRdb keeps only in-frame clonotypes and omits some of them. The sample lists 150,000 or so clones, approximately 79% occurring once. Trimming cost V 1 base and J 6 bases; bases outside gene matches: 3. CDR3 length: 14 amino acids. CDR1 MGHRA and CDR2 YSYEKL come from the germline V gene. The data originate from a study of blood T cell repertoires in COVID-19. This receptor was obtained from a woman of 80 years or more with acute or convalescent COVID-19. The sequencing sample was made of peripheral blood. The chain joins TRBV4-1 to TRBJ2-7; TRBD1 aligns across 10 bases. The DNA for the CDR3 is TGCGCCAGCAGCCAAGTTAGGACAGGGGGCGAGCAGTACTTC. This encodes CASSQVRTGGEQYF.